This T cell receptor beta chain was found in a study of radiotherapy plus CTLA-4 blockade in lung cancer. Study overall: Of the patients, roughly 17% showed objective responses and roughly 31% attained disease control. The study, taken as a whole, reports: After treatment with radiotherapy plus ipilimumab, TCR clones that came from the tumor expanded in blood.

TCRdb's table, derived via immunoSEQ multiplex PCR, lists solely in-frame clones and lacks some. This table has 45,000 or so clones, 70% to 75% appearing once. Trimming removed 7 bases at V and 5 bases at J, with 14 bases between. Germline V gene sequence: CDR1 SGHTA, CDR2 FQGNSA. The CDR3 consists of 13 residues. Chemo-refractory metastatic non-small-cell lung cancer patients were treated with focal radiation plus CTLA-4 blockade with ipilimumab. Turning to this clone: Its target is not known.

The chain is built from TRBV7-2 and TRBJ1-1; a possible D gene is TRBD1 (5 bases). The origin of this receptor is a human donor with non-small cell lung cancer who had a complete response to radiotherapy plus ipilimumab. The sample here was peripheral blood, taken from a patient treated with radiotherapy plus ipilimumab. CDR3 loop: CASKGSGGTEAFF. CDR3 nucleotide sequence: TGTGCCAGCAAAGGGTCGGGGGGGACTGAAGCTTTCTTT.